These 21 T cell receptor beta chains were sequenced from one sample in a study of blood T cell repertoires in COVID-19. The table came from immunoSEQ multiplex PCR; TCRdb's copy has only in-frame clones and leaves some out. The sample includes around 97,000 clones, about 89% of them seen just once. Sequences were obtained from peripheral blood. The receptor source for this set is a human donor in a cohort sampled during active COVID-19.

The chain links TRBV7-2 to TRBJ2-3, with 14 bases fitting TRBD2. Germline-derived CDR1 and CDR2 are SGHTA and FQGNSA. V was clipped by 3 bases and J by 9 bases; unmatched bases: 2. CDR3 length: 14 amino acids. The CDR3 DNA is TGTGCCAGCAGCTTGACTAGCGGGAGGGCGACGCAGTATTTT. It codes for CASSLTSGRATQYF.

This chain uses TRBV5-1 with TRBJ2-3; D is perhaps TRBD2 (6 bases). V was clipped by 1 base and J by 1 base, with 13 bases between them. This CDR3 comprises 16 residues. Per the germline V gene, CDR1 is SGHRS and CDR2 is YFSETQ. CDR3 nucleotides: TGCGCCAGCAGCTTGTTAACGGGACTCCGCACAGATACGCAGTATTTT. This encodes CASSLLTGLRTDTQYF.

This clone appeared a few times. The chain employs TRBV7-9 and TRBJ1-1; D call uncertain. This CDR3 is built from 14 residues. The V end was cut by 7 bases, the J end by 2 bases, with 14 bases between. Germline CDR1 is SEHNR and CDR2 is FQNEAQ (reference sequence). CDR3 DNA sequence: TGTGCCAGCACCCCAAACCGGGGTAACACTGAAGCTTTCTTT. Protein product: CASTPNRGNTEAFF.

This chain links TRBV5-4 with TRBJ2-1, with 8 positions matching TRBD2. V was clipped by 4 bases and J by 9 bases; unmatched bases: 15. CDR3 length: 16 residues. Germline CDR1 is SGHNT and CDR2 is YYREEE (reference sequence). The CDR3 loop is CASSPRGTRPYVEQFF. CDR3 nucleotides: TGTGCCAGCAGCCCCCGTGGGACTAGGCCATACGTTGAGCAGTTCTTC.

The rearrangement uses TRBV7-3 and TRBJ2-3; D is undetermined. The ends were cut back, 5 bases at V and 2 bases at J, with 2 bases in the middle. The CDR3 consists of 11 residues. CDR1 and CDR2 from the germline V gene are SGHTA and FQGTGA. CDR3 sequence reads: CASSLTDTQYF. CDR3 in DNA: TGTGCCAGCAGCCTCACAGATACGCAGTATTTT.

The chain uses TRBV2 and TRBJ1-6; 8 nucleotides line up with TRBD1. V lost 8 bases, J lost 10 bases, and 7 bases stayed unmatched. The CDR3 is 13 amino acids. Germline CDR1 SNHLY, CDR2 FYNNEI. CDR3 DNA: TGTGCCAGCTCGGGACAGGAGGAATCACCCCTCCACTTT. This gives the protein CASSGQEESPLHF.

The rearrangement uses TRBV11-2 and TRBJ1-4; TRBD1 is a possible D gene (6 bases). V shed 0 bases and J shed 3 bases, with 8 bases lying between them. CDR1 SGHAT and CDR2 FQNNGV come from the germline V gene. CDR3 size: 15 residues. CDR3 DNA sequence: TGTGCCAGCAGCTTAGATGCAGGGGCTAATGAAAAACTGTTTTTT. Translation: CASSLDAGANEKLFF.

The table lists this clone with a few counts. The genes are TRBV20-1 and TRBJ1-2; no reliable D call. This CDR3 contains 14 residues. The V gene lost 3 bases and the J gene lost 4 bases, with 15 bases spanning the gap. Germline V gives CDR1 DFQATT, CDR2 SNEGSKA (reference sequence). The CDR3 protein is CSASSIITTYGYTF. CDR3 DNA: TGCAGTGCTAGTAGCATAATTACTACCTATGGCTACACCTTC.

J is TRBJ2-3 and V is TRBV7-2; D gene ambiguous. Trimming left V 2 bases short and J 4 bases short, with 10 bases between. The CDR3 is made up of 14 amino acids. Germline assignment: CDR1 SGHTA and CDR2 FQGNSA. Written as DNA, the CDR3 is TGTGCCAGCAGCTTATCTTCCCAGTCAGATACGCAGTATTTT. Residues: CASSLSSQSDTQYF.

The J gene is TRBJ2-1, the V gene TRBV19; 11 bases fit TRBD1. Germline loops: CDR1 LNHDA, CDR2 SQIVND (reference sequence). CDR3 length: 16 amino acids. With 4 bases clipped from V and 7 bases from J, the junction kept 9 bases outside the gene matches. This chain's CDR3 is CASSTPRTGGRNEQFF. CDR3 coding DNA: TGTGCCAGTAGTACCCCCCGGACAGGGGGCAGGAATGAGCAGTTCTTC.

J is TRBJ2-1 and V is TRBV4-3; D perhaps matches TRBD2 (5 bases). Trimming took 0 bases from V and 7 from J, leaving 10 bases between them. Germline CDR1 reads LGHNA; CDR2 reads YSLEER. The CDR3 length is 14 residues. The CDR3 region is CASSQEARGNEQFF. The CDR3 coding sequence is TGCGCCAGCAGCCAAGAAGCAAGAGGGAATGAGCAGTTCTTC.

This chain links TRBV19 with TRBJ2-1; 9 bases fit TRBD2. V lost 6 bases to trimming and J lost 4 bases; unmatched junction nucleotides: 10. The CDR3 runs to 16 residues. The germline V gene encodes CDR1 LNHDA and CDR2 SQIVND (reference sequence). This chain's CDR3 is CASRLVAGALYNEQFF. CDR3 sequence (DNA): TGTGCCAGTAGGTTGGTAGCGGGAGCCCTTTACAATGAGCAGTTCTTC.

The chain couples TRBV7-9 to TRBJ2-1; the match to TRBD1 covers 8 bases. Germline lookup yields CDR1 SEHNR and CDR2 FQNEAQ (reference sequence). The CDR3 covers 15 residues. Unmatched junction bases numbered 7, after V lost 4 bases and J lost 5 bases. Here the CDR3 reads CASSSQGARDNEQFF. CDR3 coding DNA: TGTGCCAGCAGCTCTCAGGGGGCAAGGGACAATGAGCAGTTCTTC.

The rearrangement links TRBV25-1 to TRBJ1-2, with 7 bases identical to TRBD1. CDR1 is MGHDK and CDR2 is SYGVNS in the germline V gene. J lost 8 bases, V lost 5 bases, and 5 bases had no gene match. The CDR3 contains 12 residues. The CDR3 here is CASSRGGGGYTF. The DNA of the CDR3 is TGTGCCAGCAGTCGAGGGGGCGGGGGCTACACCTTC.

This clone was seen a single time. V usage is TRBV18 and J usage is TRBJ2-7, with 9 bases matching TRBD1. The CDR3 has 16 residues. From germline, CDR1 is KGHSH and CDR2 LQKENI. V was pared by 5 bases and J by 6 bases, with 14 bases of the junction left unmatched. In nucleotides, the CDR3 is TGTGCCAGCTCAAGACCGACCGGGACAGGGCTTGCCGAGCAGTACTTC. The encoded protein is CASSRPTGTGLAEQYF.

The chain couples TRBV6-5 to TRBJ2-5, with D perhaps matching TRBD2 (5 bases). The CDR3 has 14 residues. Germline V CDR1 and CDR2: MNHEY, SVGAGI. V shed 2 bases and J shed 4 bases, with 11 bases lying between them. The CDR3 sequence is CASSYGRGPETQYF. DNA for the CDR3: TGTGCCAGCAGTTACGGTCGGGGTCCAGAGACCCAGTACTTC.

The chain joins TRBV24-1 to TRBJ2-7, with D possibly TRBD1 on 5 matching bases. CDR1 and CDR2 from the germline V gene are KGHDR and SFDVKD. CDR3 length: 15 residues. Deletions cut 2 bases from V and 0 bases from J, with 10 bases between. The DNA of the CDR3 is TGTGCCACCAGTGATTACAGGTCCCTCTCCTACGAGCAGTACTTC. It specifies CATSDYRSLSYEQYF.

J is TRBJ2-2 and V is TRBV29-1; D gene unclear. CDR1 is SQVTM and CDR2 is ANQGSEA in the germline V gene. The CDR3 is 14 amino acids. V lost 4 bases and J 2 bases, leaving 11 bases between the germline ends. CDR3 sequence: CSVGGVSNTGELFF. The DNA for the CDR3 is TGCAGCGTTGGAGGCGTGAGTAACACCGGGGAGCTGTTTTTT.

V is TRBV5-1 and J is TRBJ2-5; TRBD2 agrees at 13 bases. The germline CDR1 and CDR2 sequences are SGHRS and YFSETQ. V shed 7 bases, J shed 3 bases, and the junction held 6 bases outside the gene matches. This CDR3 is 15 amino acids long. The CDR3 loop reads CASGGGTSGEETQYF. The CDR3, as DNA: TGCGCCAGCGGCGGAGGGACTAGCGGGGAAGAGACCCAGTACTTC.

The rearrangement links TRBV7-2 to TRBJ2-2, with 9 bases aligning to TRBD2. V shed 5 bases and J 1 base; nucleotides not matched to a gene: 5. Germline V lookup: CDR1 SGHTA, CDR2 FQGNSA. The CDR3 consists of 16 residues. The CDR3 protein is CASSDLAGLNTGELFF. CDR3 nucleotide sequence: TGTGCCAGCAGCGATCTAGCGGGATTGAACACCGGGGAGCTGTTTTTT.

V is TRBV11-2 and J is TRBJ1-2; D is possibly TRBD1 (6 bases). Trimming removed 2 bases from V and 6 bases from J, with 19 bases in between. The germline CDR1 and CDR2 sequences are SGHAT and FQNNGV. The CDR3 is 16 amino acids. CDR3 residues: CASSLSPTGLMDGYTF. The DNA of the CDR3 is TGTGCCAGCAGCTTAAGCCCTACAGGGTTGATGGATGGCTACACCTTC.